The entry below describes one T cell receptor (beta chain). The germline V and J ends were trimmed by 0 bases and 4 bases, with 14 bases remaining between them. The V gene's germline CDR1 is SGHDT and CDR2 YYEEEE. This CDR3 contains 15 residues. Some clones are missing from TCRdb's copy, which holds only in-frame ones; the method was immunoSEQ multiplex PCR. This repertoire shows roughly 70,000 clones, approximately 89% found once; its top ten account for 8.5%. The data belong to a study of blood T cell repertoires in COVID-19. Sequencing was performed on peripheral blood. The chain couples TRBV5-6 to TRBJ2-7; D is perhaps TRBD1 (8 bases). The sequence derives from a human donor in a cohort sampled during active COVID-19. The CDR3 sequence: CASSLATGGGYEQYF. In nucleotides, the CDR3 is TGTGCCAGCAGCTTGGCCACAGGGGGGGGATACGAGCAGTACTTC.